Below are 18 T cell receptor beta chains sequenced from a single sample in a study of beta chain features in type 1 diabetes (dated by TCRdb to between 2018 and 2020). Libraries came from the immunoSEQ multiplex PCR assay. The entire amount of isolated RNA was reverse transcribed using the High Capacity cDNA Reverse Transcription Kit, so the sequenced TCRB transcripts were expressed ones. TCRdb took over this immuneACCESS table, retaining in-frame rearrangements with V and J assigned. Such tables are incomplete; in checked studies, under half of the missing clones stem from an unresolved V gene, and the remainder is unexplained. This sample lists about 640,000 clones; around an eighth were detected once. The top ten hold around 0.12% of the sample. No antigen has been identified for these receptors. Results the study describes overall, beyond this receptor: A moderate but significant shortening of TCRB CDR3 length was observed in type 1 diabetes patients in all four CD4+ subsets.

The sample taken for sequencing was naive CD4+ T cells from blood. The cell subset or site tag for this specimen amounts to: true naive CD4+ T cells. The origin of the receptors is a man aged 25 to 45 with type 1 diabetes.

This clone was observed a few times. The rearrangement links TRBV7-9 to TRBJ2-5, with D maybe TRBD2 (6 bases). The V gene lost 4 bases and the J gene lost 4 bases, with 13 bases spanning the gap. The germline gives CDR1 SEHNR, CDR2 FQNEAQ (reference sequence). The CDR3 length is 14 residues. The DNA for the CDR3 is TGTGCCAGCAGCTCCTCCGGGAGCGTAGAGACCCAGTACTTC. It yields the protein CASSSSGSVETQYF. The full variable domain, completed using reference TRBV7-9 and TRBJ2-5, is DTGVSQNPRHKITKRGQNVTFRCDPISEHNRLYWYRQTLGQGPEFLTYFQNEAQLEKSRLLSDRFSAERPKGSFSTLEIQRTEQGDSAMYLCASSSSGSVETQYFGPGTRLLVL.

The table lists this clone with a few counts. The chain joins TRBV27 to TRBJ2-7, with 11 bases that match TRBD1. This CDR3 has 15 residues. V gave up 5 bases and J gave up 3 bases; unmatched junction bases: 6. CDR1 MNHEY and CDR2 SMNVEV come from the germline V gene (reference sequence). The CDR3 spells CASSKTGTGGYEQYF. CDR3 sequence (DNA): TGTGCCAGCAGTAAGACCGGGACAGGGGGCTACGAGCAGTACTTC.

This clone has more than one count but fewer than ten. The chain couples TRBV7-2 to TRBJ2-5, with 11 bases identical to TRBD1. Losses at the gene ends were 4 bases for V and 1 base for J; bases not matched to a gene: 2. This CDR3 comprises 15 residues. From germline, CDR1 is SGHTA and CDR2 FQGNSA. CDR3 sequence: CASSSGQGAQETQYF. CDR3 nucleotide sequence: TGTGCCAGCAGCTCCGGACAGGGGGCCCAAGAGACCCAGTACTTC. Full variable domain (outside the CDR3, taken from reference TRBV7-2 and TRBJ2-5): GAGVSQSPSNKVTEKGKDVELRCDPISGHTALYWYRQSLGQGLEFLIYFQGNSAPDKSGLPSDRFSAERTGGSVSTLTIQRTQQEDSAVYLCASSSGQGAQETQYFGPGTRLLVL.

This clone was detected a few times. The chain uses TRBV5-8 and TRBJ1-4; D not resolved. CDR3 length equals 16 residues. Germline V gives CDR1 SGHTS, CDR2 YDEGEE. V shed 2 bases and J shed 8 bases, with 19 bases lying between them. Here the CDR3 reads CASSLGLDGDFEKLFF. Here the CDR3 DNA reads TGTGCCAGCAGCTTAGGGTTGGACGGGGATTTCGAAAAACTGTTTTTT.

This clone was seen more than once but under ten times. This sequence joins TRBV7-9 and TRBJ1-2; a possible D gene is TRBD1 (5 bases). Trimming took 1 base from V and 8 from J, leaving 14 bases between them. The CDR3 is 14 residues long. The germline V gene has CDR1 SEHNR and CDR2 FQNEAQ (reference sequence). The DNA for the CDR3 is TGTGCCAGCAGCTTAGAGGGGCGCAGATCCGGCTACACCTTC. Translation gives CASSLEGRRSGYTF.

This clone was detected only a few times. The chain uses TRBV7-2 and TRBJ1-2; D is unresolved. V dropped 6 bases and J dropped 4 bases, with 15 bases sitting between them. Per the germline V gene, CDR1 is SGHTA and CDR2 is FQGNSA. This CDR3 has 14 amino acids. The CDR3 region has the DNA TGTGCCAGCAGTAAGATACCGGGATCCTATGGCTACACCTTC. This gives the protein CASSKIPGSYGYTF.

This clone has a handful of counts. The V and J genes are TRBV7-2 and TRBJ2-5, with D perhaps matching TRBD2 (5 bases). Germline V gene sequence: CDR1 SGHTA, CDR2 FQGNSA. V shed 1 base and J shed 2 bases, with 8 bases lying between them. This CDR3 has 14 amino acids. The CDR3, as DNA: TGTGCCAGCAGCTTAGGAAGAGGGCAAGAGACCCAGTACTTC. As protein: CASSLGRGQETQYF.

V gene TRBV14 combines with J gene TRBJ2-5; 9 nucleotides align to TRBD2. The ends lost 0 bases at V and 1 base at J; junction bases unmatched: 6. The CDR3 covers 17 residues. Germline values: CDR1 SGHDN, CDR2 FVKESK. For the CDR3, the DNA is TGTGCCAGCAGCCAAGACCTAGCGGGGACGTTCCAAGAGACCCAGTACTTC. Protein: CASSQDLAGTFQETQYF.

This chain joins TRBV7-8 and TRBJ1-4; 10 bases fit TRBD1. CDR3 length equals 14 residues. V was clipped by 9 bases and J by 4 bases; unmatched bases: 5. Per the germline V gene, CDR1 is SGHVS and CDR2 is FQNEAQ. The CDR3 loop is CARRWDRGNEKLFF. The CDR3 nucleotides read TGTGCCAGACGGTGGGACAGGGGTAATGAAAAACTGTTTTTT.

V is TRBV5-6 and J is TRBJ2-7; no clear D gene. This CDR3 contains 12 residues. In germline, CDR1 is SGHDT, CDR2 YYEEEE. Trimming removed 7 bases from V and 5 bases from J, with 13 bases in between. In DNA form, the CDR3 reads TGTGCCAGCGCCCTGTGGAGCGACGAGCAGTACTTC. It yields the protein CASALWSDEQYF.

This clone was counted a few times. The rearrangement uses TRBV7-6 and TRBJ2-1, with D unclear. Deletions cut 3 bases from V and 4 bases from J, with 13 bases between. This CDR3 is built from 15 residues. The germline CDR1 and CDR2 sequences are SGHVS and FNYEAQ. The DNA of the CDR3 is TGTGCCAGCAGCTTGTTGAGTGGAGTTTACAATGAGCAGTTCTTC. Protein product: CASSLLSGVYNEQFF.

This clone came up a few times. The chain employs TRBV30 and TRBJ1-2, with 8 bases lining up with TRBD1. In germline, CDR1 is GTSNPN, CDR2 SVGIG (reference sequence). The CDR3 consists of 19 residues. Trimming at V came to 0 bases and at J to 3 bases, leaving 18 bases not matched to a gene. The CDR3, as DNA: TGTGCCTGGAGTGTACAACGCGGGGGTCGGACAGGGCGGTACTATGGCTACACCTTC. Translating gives CAWSVQRGGRTGRYYGYTF.

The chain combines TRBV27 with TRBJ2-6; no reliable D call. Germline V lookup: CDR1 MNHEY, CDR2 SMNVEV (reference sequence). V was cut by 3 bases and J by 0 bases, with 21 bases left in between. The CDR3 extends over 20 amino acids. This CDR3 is CASSFSRSDPGVSGANVLTF. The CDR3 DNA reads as TGTGCCAGCAGTTTCTCTAGGAGCGATCCAGGAGTCTCTGGGGCCAACGTCCTGACTTTC.

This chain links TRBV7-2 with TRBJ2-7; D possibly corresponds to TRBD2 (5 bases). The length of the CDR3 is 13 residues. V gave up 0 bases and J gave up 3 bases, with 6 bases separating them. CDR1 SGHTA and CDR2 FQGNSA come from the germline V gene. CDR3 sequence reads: CASSLARDYEQYF. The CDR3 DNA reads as TGTGCCAGCAGCTTAGCCCGGGACTACGAGCAGTACTTC.

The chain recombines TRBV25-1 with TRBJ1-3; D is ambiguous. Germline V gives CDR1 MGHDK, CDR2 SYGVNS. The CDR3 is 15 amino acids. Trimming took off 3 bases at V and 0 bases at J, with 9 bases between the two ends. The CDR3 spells CASSEAAGSGNTIYF. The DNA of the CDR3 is TGTGCCAGCAGTGAGGCGGCCGGCTCTGGAAACACCATATATTTT.

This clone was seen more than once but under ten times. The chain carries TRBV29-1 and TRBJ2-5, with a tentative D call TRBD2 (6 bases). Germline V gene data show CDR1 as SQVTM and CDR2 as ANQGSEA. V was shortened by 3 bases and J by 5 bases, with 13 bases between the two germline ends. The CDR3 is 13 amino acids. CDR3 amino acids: CSVEEGPGETQYF. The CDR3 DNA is TGCAGCGTTGAGGAGGGGCCGGGGGAGACCCAGTACTTC.

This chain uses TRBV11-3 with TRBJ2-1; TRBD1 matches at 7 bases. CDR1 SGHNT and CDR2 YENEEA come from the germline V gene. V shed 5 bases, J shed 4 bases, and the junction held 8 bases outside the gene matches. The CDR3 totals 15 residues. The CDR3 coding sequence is TGTGCCAGCAGCCCGGCCGGGACAGAGTACAATGAGCAGTTCTTC. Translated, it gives CASSPAGTEYNEQFF.

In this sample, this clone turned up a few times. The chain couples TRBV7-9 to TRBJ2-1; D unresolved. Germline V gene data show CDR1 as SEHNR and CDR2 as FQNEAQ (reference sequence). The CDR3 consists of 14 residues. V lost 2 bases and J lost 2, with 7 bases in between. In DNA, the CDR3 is TGTGCCAGCAGCTTACAACGGGCCTACAATGAGCAGTTCTTC. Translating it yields CASSLQRAYNEQFF.